A selection of T cell receptor beta chains follows, all from one sample in a study of blood T cell repertoires in COVID-19. Some clones are missing from TCRdb's copy, which holds only in-frame ones; the method was immunoSEQ multiplex PCR. Here the sample spans 200,000 to 300,000 clones, 80% to 90% being singletons. Sequencing was carried out using PBMCs or T cells enriched from blood (not recorded which). These receptors were collected from a man in his fifties who had been exposed to COVID-19. Each CDR3 is given with its conserved first and last residue. The order of the fields is CDR3 length, clone size, V gene, CDR3 protein. Expanded clones are given a class, and other clones once, few, many or no size at all.

15,.,TRBV28,CASSGGTGTGRGYTF
14,.,TRBV28,CASTPGVSGNTIYF
13,.,TRBV5-1,CASSLTRQETQYF
14,.,TRBV6-5,CASSTTGTGSEAFF
13,.,TRBV24-1,CATSEGARTEAFF
15,few,TRBV7-8,CASSLDGGAGYGYTF
14,.,TRBV6-1,CASSEDGVTDTQYF
14,.,TRBV11-2,CASSIRDRGNEQYF
15,.,TRBV28,CASIRTGGGNQPQHF
15,.,TRBV24-1,CATSERTASNQPQHF
15,.,TRBV5-1,CASSTGLAGNNEQFF
13,.,TRBV12-3/TRBV12-4,CASSLDQDSPLHF
14,.,TRBV5-4,CASSLGLAEYEQYF
15,.,TRBV6-5,CASSLQGVGTYGYTF
15,.,TRBV9,CASSVDGQTNQPQHF
20,once,TRBV24-1,CATSDPSRRETGHRYNEQFF
16,.,TRBV5-1,CASSLTWGTVYNEQFF
13,.,TRBV19,CASIRTGGEKLFF
14,.,TRBV9,CASSVVSGGDEQFF
17,.,TRBV12-5,CASGLARSSGAYNEQFF
16,.,TRBV7-6,CASSSLAGGYTDTQYF
16,.,TRBV5-1,CASSWTGDRGVEKLFF
14,few,TRBV6-6,CANKEAVAHTEAFF
14,.,TRBV2,CASSAGLGNQPQHF
17,.,TRBV19,CASSKRSLAFSYNEQFF
15,.,TRBV5-1,CASSPSPTLNTEAFF
16,.,TRBV15,CATSRAPGRSSQPQHF
14,.,TRBV10-2,CASSPTLRGEPQHF
14,.,TRBV5-4,CASSSTSGGDTQYF
15,.,TRBV18,CASSPTTGLDNGYTF
14,.,TRBV7-2,CASSFSTGDYEQYF
13,.,TRBV13,CASSPGPSDTQYF
15,.,TRBV25-1,CASSAPGQRGNTIYF
15,few,TRBV7-6,CASSLSTNLGNTIYF
14,.,TRBV10-3,CAISGVGGNQPQHF
12,.,TRBV29-1,CSSGQGSETQYF